Following are 21 T cell receptor beta chains from one sample sequenced in a study of blood T cell repertoires in COVID-19. TCRdb's table, derived via immunoSEQ multiplex PCR, lists solely in-frame clones and lacks some. The table records some 110,000 clones, around 76% of them present only once. Sequencing used peripheral blood. These receptors all come from a woman between 65 and 79 years old with acute or convalescent COVID-19.

The V gene is TRBV5-5, the J gene TRBJ2-3; D remains unclear. The CDR3 extends over 13 amino acids. CDR1 and CDR2 (germline): SGHKS, YYEKEE (reference sequence). Trimming took off 2 bases at V and 2 bases at J, with 6 bases between the two ends. The CDR3 DNA is TGTGCCAGCAGCTTCCCGTCCACAGATACGCAGTATTTT. Protein: CASSFPSTDTQYF.

The chain has TRBV18 and TRBJ2-4; D gene unclear. The V gene lost 0 bases and the J gene lost 4 bases, with 13 bases spanning the gap. The CDR3 is 16 amino acids. Germline CDR1 and CDR2: KGHSH and LQKENI. CDR3 residues: CASSPPNQVAKNIQYF. The CDR3 DNA is TGTGCCAGCTCACCACCGAACCAGGTTGCGAAAAACATTCAGTACTTC.

The rearrangement joins TRBV6-5 to TRBJ1-2; 12 bases align to TRBD1. With 2 bases clipped from V and 5 bases from J, the junction kept 6 bases outside the gene matches. From germline, CDR1 is MNHEY and CDR2 SVGAGI. The CDR3 runs to 16 residues. The CDR3 region has the DNA TGTGCCAGCAGTTACATGGGACAGGGGGCGGCGTATGGCTACACCTTC. Its protein is CASSYMGQGAAYGYTF.

This chain joins TRBV15 and TRBJ1-3; tentative D call: TRBD1 (5 bases). In germline, CDR1 is LNHNV, CDR2 YYDKDF (reference sequence). Trimming removed 3 bases from V and 1 base from J, with 10 bases in between. This CDR3 has 15 residues. As DNA, the CDR3 is TGTGCCACCAGCAGGGATCGGGGGTCTGGAAACACCATATATTTT. Translated: CATSRDRGSGNTIYF.

This rearrangement joins TRBV5-4 to TRBJ1-2; 9 bases align to TRBD1. This CDR3 has 15 amino acids. The germline gives CDR1 SGHNT, CDR2 YYREEE (reference sequence). Germline trimming cut 2 bases from V and 4 bases from J; bases unmatched to any gene: 6. The CDR3 sequence: CASSFRDRAPYGYTF. CDR3 DNA: TGTGCCAGCAGCTTCCGGGACAGGGCACCCTATGGCTACACCTTC.

The V gene is TRBV18, the J gene TRBJ1-1; 8 bases fit TRBD1. The V gene end was trimmed by 2 bases and the J gene end by 7 bases; junction bases not matched to a gene: 6. Germline V gives CDR1 KGHSH, CDR2 LQKENI. The CDR3 is made up of 14 amino acids. CDR3 region: CASSPNRQGYEAFF. The CDR3 DNA is TGTGCCAGCTCACCAAACCGACAGGGGTATGAAGCTTTCTTT.

CDR3 sequence: CASSSAGLSTDTQYF. The CDR3 nucleotides are TGTGCCAGCAGCTCGGCAGGCCTAAGCACAGATACGCAGTATTTT. The chain is built from TRBV7-2 and TRBJ2-3; D is undetermined. Between the trimmed V and J ends, which lost 4 bases and 0 bases, there was a span of 11 bases. The germline V gene encodes CDR1 SGHTA and CDR2 FQGNSA. This CDR3 is built from 15 residues.

The rearrangement links TRBV6-2 or TRBV6-3 to TRBJ2-7; tentatively, D is TRBD1 (5 bases). Germline V gene data show CDR1 as MNHEY and CDR2 as SVGEGT. The CDR3 loop spans 13 amino acids. With 2 bases removed from V and 5 bases from J, the gap between germline ends came to 10 bases. The CDR3 DNA sequence: TGTGCCAGCAGTTACGCACAGGTCCACGAGCAGTACTTC. Its translation is CASSYAQVHEQYF.

This chain links TRBV18 with TRBJ2-7, with D possibly matching TRBD1 (5 bases). Deletions cut 2 bases from V and 3 bases from J, with 11 bases between. Germline V gene sequence: CDR1 KGHSH, CDR2 LQKENI. The CDR3 length is 14 residues. The CDR3: CASSPGQGDYEQYF. CDR3 DNA sequence: TGTGCCAGCTCACCAGGACAAGGGGACTACGAGCAGTACTTC.

The V and J genes are TRBV19 and TRBJ2-2; D is possibly TRBD2 (5 bases). The CDR3 sequence is 16 residues long. V dropped 3 bases and J dropped 7 bases, with 18 bases sitting between them. Germline V CDR1 and CDR2: LNHDA, SQIVND (reference sequence). This CDR3 reads CASSIHGPRGGGELFF. DNA of the CDR3: TGTGCCAGTAGTATTCATGGACCAAGAGGAGGCGGGGAGCTGTTTTTT.

The chain employs TRBV6-2 or TRBV6-3 and TRBJ1-3; 9 positions match TRBD1. The V gene end was trimmed by 2 bases and the J gene end by 1 base; junction bases not matched to a gene: 3. The V gene's germline CDR1 is MNHEY and CDR2 SVGEGT. The CDR3 sequence is 16 residues long. CDR3 sequence reads: CASSYGQGRSGNTIYF. Here the CDR3 DNA reads TGTGCCAGCAGTTACGGACAGGGGCGTTCTGGAAACACCATATATTTT.

In this sample, this clone turned up a few times. This rearrangement joins TRBV5-6 to TRBJ2-7, with a weak D call TRBD1 (6 bases). V lost 1 base, J lost 3 bases, and 14 bases lay in between. CDR3 length: 15 residues. Germline CDR1 reads SGHDT; CDR2 reads YYEEEE. Here the CDR3 reads CASSLWQGQFYEQYF. In nucleotides, the CDR3 is TGTGCCAGCAGCTTGTGGCAGGGGCAATTCTACGAGCAGTACTTC.

CDR3 protein: CASRGTGYSGANVLTF. CDR3 in DNA: TGTGCCAGCAGAGGGACAGGTTATTCTGGGGCCAACGTCCTGACTTTC. The V and J genes are TRBV2 and TRBJ2-6; TRBD1 agrees at 8 bases. V gave up 6 bases and J gave up 1 base; unmatched junction bases: 5. Germline V gene sequence: CDR1 SNHLY, CDR2 FYNNEI. The CDR3 extends over 16 amino acids.

This clone was seen a few times. V usage is TRBV30 and J usage is TRBJ1-1, with 11 positions matching TRBD1. Losses at the gene ends were 1 base for V and 1 base for J; bases not matched to a gene: 8. The CDR3 is made up of 17 amino acids. Per the germline V gene, CDR1 is GTSNPN and CDR2 is SVGIG (reference sequence). The DNA of the CDR3 is TGTGCCTGGAGTGCCTGGGACAGGGGGTCCCAGAACACTGAAGCTTTCTTT. This gives the protein CAWSAWDRGSQNTEAFF.

This clone was detected a few times. The genes are TRBV5-1 and TRBJ1-1; no clear D gene. Between the trimmed V and J ends, which lost 4 bases and 5 bases, there was a span of 18 bases. Germline values: CDR1 SGHRS, CDR2 YFSETQ. This CDR3 is 15 amino acids long. The CDR3 protein is CASSLNTWTGTEAFF. As DNA, the CDR3 is TGCGCCAGCAGCCTCAACACCTGGACGGGGACTGAAGCTTTCTTT.

This chain joins TRBV9 and TRBJ2-7; D gene uncertain. Trimming took off 0 bases at V and 2 bases at J, with 6 bases between the two ends. The CDR3 contains 13 residues. Germline V gene data show CDR1 as SGDLS and CDR2 as YYNGEE. Here the CDR3 reads CASSVGAAYEQYF. The CDR3 DNA follows: TGTGCCAGCAGCGTAGGGGCAGCCTACGAGCAGTACTTC.

CDR3 sequence reads: CASSRGNQPQHF. The CDR3 DNA is TGTGCCAGTAGTAGAGGGAATCAGCCCCAGCATTTT. The chain couples TRBV19 to TRBJ1-5; D is undetermined. Germline CDR1 LNHDA, CDR2 SQIVND (reference sequence). The CDR3 has 12 residues. V shed 4 bases and J shed 4 bases, with 5 bases lying between them.

The gene calls are TRBV7-9 and TRBJ2-7, with 7 bases that match TRBD2. CDR3 size: 16 residues. Germline V gene sequence: CDR1 SEHNR, CDR2 FQNEAQ (reference sequence). Germline trimming cut 1 base from V and 0 bases from J; bases unmatched to any gene: 6. The CDR3 protein is CASSLVVTGGSYEQYF. CDR3 DNA sequence: TGTGCCAGCAGCTTAGTTGTAACGGGGGGCTCCTACGAGCAGTACTTC.

In this sample, this clone turned up a few times. The chain links TRBV15 to TRBJ1-2; D not resolved. The CDR3 totals 16 residues. Germline loops: CDR1 LNHNV, CDR2 YYDKDF (reference sequence). Trimming removed 3 bases from V and 0 bases from J, with 14 bases in between. This CDR3 reads CATSRHGVRANYGYTF. DNA of the CDR3: TGTGCCACCAGCAGGCACGGCGTGCGGGCTAACTATGGCTACACCTTC.

The chain carries TRBV7-2 and TRBJ2-5; D may be TRBD1 (6 bases). This CDR3 comprises 13 residues. The germline V gene encodes CDR1 SGHTA and CDR2 FQGNSA. Trimming left V 1 base short and J 5 bases short, with 8 bases between. CDR3 sequence (DNA): TGTGCCAGCAGCTTAGAGAGGGGGGAGACCCAGTACTTC. As protein: CASSLERGETQYF.

This sequence joins TRBV10-3 and TRBJ1-1; D unclear. V was trimmed by 4 bases and J by 1 base, leaving 7 bases between them. This CDR3 has 13 residues. Germline loops: CDR1 ENHRY, CDR2 SYGVKD. CDR3: CAISVAGNTEAFF. The CDR3 nucleotides are TGTGCCATCAGTGTAGCGGGGAACACTGAAGCTTTCTTT.